This T cell receptor (beta chain) emerged from a study of tumor-infiltrating lymphocytes in primary liver carcinoma. Co-extracted RNA and DNA came from roughly 20-30 mg of unsorted bulk tissue. Synthesis of TCR beta cDNA was carried out from around 540 ng total RNA with a constant-region primer. Three nested multiplex PCR rounds of slightly modified ARM-PCR generated TCR beta libraries. A C-beta reverse primer was combined with TRBV1-TRBV30 forward primers in the first two PCR rounds, and each round had approximately 10 cycles. TCRdb recomputed calls from the multiplex PCR reads with MiXCR, one row per CDR3 protein. The data hold roughly 30,000 distinct CDR3 sequences, with roughly 70% observed a single time. The CDR3 covers 19 residues. Germline CDR1 is MNHNS and CDR2 is SASEGT. This clonotype came up once. A read error may account for a junction end that differs from germline.

Specimen: liver tumor tissue from sampling region 3. As for subset: tumor region T3, left-lateral pole. This chain connects TRBV6-1 to TRBJ2-2, with D perhaps given as TRBD1 or TRBD2 (6 bases each). This TCR was recovered from a woman in her 30s with primary liver carcinoma and hepatitis B virus infection. The DNA for the CDR3 is TGTGCCAGCAGTGAAAGCATTCCCGGGGGCGCCGCGAACGCCGGGGAGCTGTTTTTT. Protein: CASSESIPGGAANAGELFF.